The 31 T cell receptor beta chains below all came from one sample that was sequenced in a study of T-cell reconstitution after alpha-beta-depleted transplantation in children. Library preparation (for TCRbeta) was performed with unique molecular identifiers. Via MiXCR, TCRdb re-called the PCR reads, giving one row per CDR3 protein. This table has 25,000 to 30,000 distinct CDR3 sequences, under 7% appearing once. The sample consisted of PBMCs, mostly from graft donor cells, taken 180 days after TCRalphabeta/CD19-depleted stem cell transplant. The receptors were gathered from a male patient younger than 18 who had a stem cell transplant for acute myeloid leukemia, so the T cells may come from the graft donor.

This clonotype was counted at least ten times. The chain combines TRBV10-3 with TRBJ1-5, with TRBD1 as a possible D gene (5 bases). The CDR3 has 15 residues. The V gene's germline CDR1 is ENHRY and CDR2 SYGVKD. V was shortened by 5 bases and J by 0 bases, with 11 bases between the two germline ends. DNA of the CDR3: TGTGCCATCAGTTCAGGGTCCTATAGCAATCAGCCCCAGCATTTT. This gives the protein CAISSGSYSNQPQHF.

This clonotype was observed at least ten times. This rearrangement joins TRBV15 to TRBJ2-1; TRBD1 is a possible D gene (5 bases). The CDR3 spans 14 residues. In germline, CDR1 is LNHNV, CDR2 YYDKDF (reference sequence). V lost 9 bases to trimming and J lost 2 bases, with 14 bases between them. CDR3: CATTTDLTYNEQFF. In DNA form, the CDR3 reads TGTGCCACTACGACAGACCTTACCTACAATGAGCAGTTCTTC.

This clonotype was counted at least ten times. V and J are TRBV6-5 and TRBJ2-2, with a possible D match to TRBD2 (5 bases). This CDR3 is 14 amino acids long. Looked up from germline, CDR1 is MNHEY and CDR2 is SVGAGI. Trimming cost V 4 bases and J 7 bases, with 13 bases left between them. The CDR3 sequence: CASSLRPEDGELFF. As DNA, the CDR3 is TGTGCCAGCAGTTTACGGCCGGAGGACGGGGAGCTGTTTTTT.

At least ten counts were recorded for this clonotype. This chain joins TRBV5-1 and TRBJ2-7; TRBD2 is a possible D gene (5 bases). The length of the CDR3 is 16 residues. The germline CDR1 and CDR2 sequences are SGHRS and YFSETQ. The ends were cut back, 5 bases at V and 3 bases at J, with 21 bases in the middle. The CDR3 protein is CASSSSGDRIVYEQYF. As DNA, the CDR3 is TGCGCCAGCAGTTCTTCCGGGGATAGGATCGTCTACGAGCAGTACTTC.

Many counts were recorded for this clonotype. The chain has TRBV27 and TRBJ2-7, with D perhaps TRBD1 (5 bases). This CDR3 has 14 residues. Germline CDR1 reads MNHEY; CDR2 reads SMNVEV (reference sequence). V was clipped by 4 bases and J by 2 bases, with 12 bases between them. Here the CDR3 DNA reads TGTGCCAGCAGTTCCGTCAGGGCCACCTACGAGCAGTACTTC. Encoded protein: CASSSVRATYEQYF.

In this sample, this clonotype turned up many times. The V gene is TRBV14, the J gene TRBJ1-1; no clear D gene. The CDR3 has 13 residues. Germline CDR1 SGHDN, CDR2 FVKESK. With 0 bases removed from V and 8 bases from J, the gap between germline ends came to 10 bases. The CDR3 DNA follows: TGTGCCAGCAGCCAAGACAGTTTTATAGAAGCTTTCTTT. Its protein product is CASSQDSFIEAFF.

By frequency in the sample, this clonotype is medium-sized. This chain uses TRBV29-1 with TRBJ2-1, with 11 bases aligning to TRBD2. CDR3 length: 15 residues. The V gene's germline CDR1 is SQVTM and CDR2 ANQGSEA. V was clipped by 6 bases and J by 8 bases; unmatched bases: 12. For the CDR3, the DNA is TGCAGCGTGCTGGGGACTAGCGGCCCCGAGGATGAGCAGTTCTTC. It translates to CSVLGTSGPEDEQFF.

This clonotype showed up many times. The chain links TRBV7-2 to TRBJ1-5, with unresolved D. This CDR3 has 15 amino acids. With 2 bases removed from V and 0 bases from J, the gap between germline ends came to 8 bases. CDR1 is SGHTA and CDR2 is FQGNSA in the germline V gene. CDR3 DNA: TGTGCCAGCAGCTTAAGTCGGAGTAGCAATCAGCCCCAGCATTTT. Translated: CASSLSRSSNQPQHF.

At least ten counts were recorded for this clonotype. The V gene is TRBV20-1, the J gene TRBJ1-2, with 7 bases lining up with TRBD1. Trimming took 6 bases from V and 4 from J; bases not matched to a gene: 8. Germline V CDR1 and CDR2: DFQATT, SNEGSKA (reference sequence). The CDR3 consists of 13 residues. In DNA form, the CDR3 reads TGCAGTGCCAGAACAGGGGATGGCTATGGCTACACCTTC. Its translation: CSARTGDGYGYTF.

V and J are TRBV5-6 and TRBJ2-7; 7 nucleotides align to TRBD1. Germline lookup yields CDR1 SGHDT and CDR2 YYEEEE. The CDR3 has 14 residues. J gave up 3 bases and V 9 bases, and 12 bases lay outside the gene matches. CDR3 loop: CAMAPGTVFYEQYF. Here the CDR3 DNA reads TGTGCCATGGCCCCCGGGACAGTCTTCTACGAGCAGTACTTC.

The sample holds many counts of this clonotype. CDR3 in DNA: TGCAGCGCTGGACAGGGGTACTACGAGCAGTACTTC. Encoded protein: CSAGQGYYEQYF. V gene TRBV29-1 combines with J gene TRBJ2-7; 9 positions agree with TRBD1. The CDR3 is 12 amino acids. Germline V CDR1 and CDR2: SQVTM, ANQGSEA. Trimming at V came to 7 bases and at J to 3 bases, leaving 4 bases not matched to a gene.

The sample holds many counts of this clonotype. The chain's CDR3 is CASSKSGGKEEKLFF. As DNA, the CDR3 is TGTGCCAGCAGCAAATCAGGAGGGAAGGAGGAAAAACTGTTTTTT. This chain links TRBV7-3 with TRBJ1-4; D is unclear. V dropped 5 bases and J dropped 8 bases, with 18 bases sitting between them. The CDR3 runs 15 residues. Germline loops: CDR1 SGHTA, CDR2 FQGTGA.

This clonotype came up many times. This chain links TRBV23-1 with TRBJ2-7, with a possible D match to TRBD1 (5 bases). TRBV23-1 is an open reading frame, and its role is uncertain. This CDR3 has 14 amino acids. V lost 4 bases and J 4 bases, leaving 14 bases between the germline ends. The CDR3 DNA follows: TGCGCCAGCAGTCGGGGCCTCGGCCCATACGAGCAGTACTTC. Its protein product is CASSRGLGPYEQYF.

This clonotype was recorded many times. This chain links TRBV9 with TRBJ2-1; 9 bases map to TRBD1. The CDR3 sequence is 16 residues long. Germline CDR1 is SGDLS and CDR2 is YYNGEE. Trimming cost V 0 bases and J 8 bases; bases outside gene matches: 9. The CDR3 DNA reads as TGTGCCAGCAGCGTAGACGGACAGGGGAAGAGAGATGAGCAGTTCTTC. It translates to CASSVDGQGKRDEQFF.

Ten or more counts support this clonotype. This sequence joins TRBV18 and TRBJ2-7, with no clear D. Germline loops: CDR1 KGHSH, CDR2 LQKENI. V gave up 5 bases and J gave up 0 bases, with 11 bases separating them. This CDR3 is built from 14 residues. CDR3 DNA sequence: TGTGCCAGCTCATCTGGCGCTAGCTCCTACGAGCAGTACTTC. Translated: CASSSGASSYEQYF.

This clonotype was seen many times. V usage is TRBV30 and J usage is TRBJ2-7; TRBD1 agrees at 11 bases. J was trimmed by 1 base and V by 2 bases; bases with no gene match: 4. Looked up from germline, CDR1 is GTSNPN and CDR2 is SVGIG (reference sequence). The CDR3 loop spans 15 amino acids. This chain's CDR3 is CAWSIGTGGSYEQYF. For the CDR3, the DNA is TGTGCCTGGAGTATTGGGACAGGGGGATCCTACGAGCAGTACTTC.

The sample holds many counts of this clonotype. An end of the junction does not agree with germline; a read error may underlie this. The genes are TRBV20-1 and TRBJ2-3; D is ambiguous. Germline V CDR1 and CDR2: DFQATT, SNEGSKA (reference sequence). The CDR3 totals 13 residues. CDR3 sequence: CSARDTSTDTQYF. The CDR3, as DNA: TGCAGTGCCAGAGATACTAGCACAGATACGCAGTATTTT.

The table lists this clonotype with many counts. At one end, the junction sequence differs from germline, possibly due to a read error. The chain carries TRBV28 and TRBJ2-7, with TRBD1 matching 7 bases. This CDR3 contains 14 residues. CDR1 is MDHEN, CDR2 SYDVKM, per germline. CDR3 sequence (DNA): TGTGCCAGCAGGTCCCCGGGACAGTCCTATGAGCAGTACTTC. Protein product: CASRSPGQSYEQYF.

The rearrangement links TRBV14 to TRBJ2-1, with a tentative D call TRBD2 (5 bases). The CDR3 covers 15 residues. Germline V lookup: CDR1 SGHDN, CDR2 FVKESK. V gave up 4 bases and J gave up 2 bases, with 12 bases separating them. CDR3 loop: CASSRGGPAYNEQFF. The CDR3 DNA is TGTGCCAGCAGCCGCGGCGGGCCTGCCTACAATGAGCAGTTCTTC.

This clonotype was counted at least ten times. V gene TRBV27 combines with J gene TRBJ1-3; tentative D call: TRBD1 (5 bases). The germline V gene has CDR1 MNHEY and CDR2 SMNVEV (reference sequence). The CDR3 is made up of 14 amino acids. V lost 5 bases and J 3 bases, leaving 11 bases between the germline ends. The CDR3 coding sequence is TGTGCCAGCAGTCCGGGACCGAATGGAAACACCATATATTTT. This encodes CASSPGPNGNTIYF.

This clonotype was counted many times. V and J are TRBV12-3 or TRBV12-4 and TRBJ1-2; D is unresolved. Trimming pared 7 bases from V and 4 bases from J, leaving 16 bases between. The CDR3 is 14 residues long. CDR3 in DNA: TGTGCCAGCACCGTCCACCCGAGGGTCTATGGCTACACCTTC. It translates to CASTVHPRVYGYTF.

The sample holds many counts of this clonotype. V and J are TRBV7-8 and TRBJ2-1; D perhaps matches TRBD1 (7 bases). With 4 bases removed from V and 0 bases from J, the gap between germline ends came to 16 bases. The CDR3 sequence is 17 residues long. From germline, CDR1 is SGHVS and CDR2 FQNEAQ. In DNA, the CDR3 is TGTGCCAGCAGCTCAAGACCAGGGGGGAGCTCCTACAATGAGCAGTTCTTC. Encoded protein: CASSSRPGGSSYNEQFF.

Only a few counts were recorded for this clonotype. The chain couples TRBV2 to TRBJ2-1; 9 nucleotides match TRBD1. CDR3 length equals 18 residues. From germline, CDR1 is SNHLY and CDR2 FYNNEI. CDR3 protein: CTFSSLVGTGSSYNEQFF. The CDR3 DNA reads as TGTACCTTCAGCTCCCTCGTTGGGACAGGGAGCTCCTACAATGAGCAGTTCTTC.

A few counts support this clonotype. The V call is TRBV6-2 or TRBV6-3, the J call TRBJ2-7; 7 bases match TRBD2. This CDR3 is 15 amino acids long. V was clipped by 5 bases and J by 1 base; unmatched bases: 8. Germline loops: CDR1 MNHEY, CDR2 SVGEGT. CDR3 residues: CASSRVAGLSYEQYF. The DNA of the CDR3 is TGTGCCAGCAGTCGGGTAGCGGGTTTGTCCTACGAGCAGTACTTC.

This clonotype was picked up many times. The V gene is TRBV6-2 or TRBV6-3, the J gene TRBJ1-2, with D maybe TRBD1 (6 bases). The length of the CDR3 is 13 residues. V was pared by 6 bases and J by 7 bases, with 15 bases between. Per the germline V gene, CDR1 is MNHEY and CDR2 is SVGEGT. The CDR3 protein is CASRPTGYGGYTF. CDR3 nucleotide sequence: TGTGCCAGCAGACCCACAGGGTACGGTGGCTACACCTTC.

This clonotype was seen many times. The genes are TRBV20-1 and TRBJ2-5, with TRBD2 matching over 15 bases. The CDR3 is 16 residues long. The germline V gene encodes CDR1 DFQATT and CDR2 SNEGSKA (reference sequence). The ends lost 5 bases at V and 7 bases at J; junction bases unmatched: 11. In nucleotides, the CDR3 is TGCAGTGCTCCCACGGGACTAGCGGGAGGCCCGGGGACCCAGTACTTC. Protein: CSAPTGLAGGPGTQYF.

This clonotype came up many times. The CDR3 coding sequence is TGTGCCAGCAGTTTAGGGCAGCTCACTGAAGCTTTCTTT. Amino acids: CASSLGQLTEAFF. This rearrangement joins TRBV12-3 or TRBV12-4 to TRBJ1-1; D gene unclear. Trimming stripped 1 base from V and 4 bases from J, with 7 bases between. This CDR3 is built from 13 residues.

This clonotype was recorded many times. J is TRBJ1-1 and V is TRBV3-1; 7 bases map to TRBD1. The V gene's germline CDR1 is LGHDT and CDR2 YNNKEL (reference sequence). Trimming took 3 bases from V and 6 from J; bases not matched to a gene: 4. The CDR3 totals 13 residues. In nucleotides, the CDR3 is TGTGCCAGCAGCCAGACAGGGATGGCTGAAGCTTTCTTT. It codes for CASSQTGMAEAFF.

In this sample, this clonotype turned up many times. The J gene is TRBJ1-2, the V gene TRBV28, with D unclear. The CDR3 spans 13 residues. The V end was cut by 5 bases, the J end by 4 bases, with 11 bases between. Looked up from germline, CDR1 is MDHEN and CDR2 is SYDVKM. As DNA, the CDR3 is TGTGCCAGCAGTGTTCCCGGGTTCTATGGCTACACCTTC. Protein: CASSVPGFYGYTF.

At least ten counts were recorded for this clonotype. V and J are TRBV3-1 and TRBJ2-1, with unresolved D. This CDR3 contains 11 residues. CDR1 and CDR2 from the germline V gene are LGHDT and YNNKEL (reference sequence). V gave up 10 bases and J gave up 6 bases, with 10 bases separating them. The CDR3 nucleotides are TGTGCCACCCCCGGCGCCAATGAGCAGTTCTTC. Protein sequence: CATPGANEQFF.

This clonotype appeared many times. The chain is built from TRBV5-6 and TRBJ2-5; D gene unclear. The CDR3 is 13 residues long. Germline V CDR1 and CDR2: SGHDT, YYEEEE. Trimming shortened V by 2 bases and J by 5 bases, and 10 bases separated the two germline ends. The CDR3 sequence is CASSLLGRETQYF. The CDR3 region has the DNA TGTGCCAGCAGCTTATTAGGACGGGAGACCCAGTACTTC.